The rows below give T cell receptor beta chains drawn from one sample of a study of cytomegalovirus exposure and HLA in healthy donors. Only in-frame clones appear in the TCRdb table, and some are missing; sequencing was by immunoSEQ multiplex PCR. Of roughly 160,000 clones in the sample, 70% to 80% are singletons; the top ten hold about 4.6%. Sequenced: PBMCs. Receptors originate from a man aged 35-49 years in good health and CMV-seronegative. Each CDR3 is given without its conserved first and last residue. The order of the fields is J gene, V gene, CDR3 protein.

j_call: TRBJ2-1; v_call: TRBV7-6; cdr3_aa: ASSTTSALYNEQF
j_call: TRBJ1-3; v_call: TRBV29-1; cdr3_aa: SVEGTGKSSGNTIY
j_call: TRBJ1-1; v_call: TRBV5-8; cdr3_aa: ASSSPPGNREAF
j_call: TRBJ1-2; v_call: TRBV5-6; cdr3_aa: ASLPTAASYGYT
j_call: TRBJ2-3; v_call: TRBV4-2; cdr3_aa: ASSQRGDTQY
j_call: TRBJ2-3; v_call: TRBV6-1; cdr3_aa: ASSEGVRGTTDTQY
j_call: TRBJ2-4; v_call: TRBV27; cdr3_aa: ASSLLASGGLSSKNIQY
j_call: TRBJ2-7; v_call: TRBV18; cdr3_aa: ASSPATGALSYEQY
j_call: TRBJ2-2; v_call: TRBV4-1; cdr3_aa: ASSQDGRSPGELF
j_call: TRBJ2-7; v_call: TRBV12-5; cdr3_aa: ASGLSQGLGGYEQY
j_call: TRBJ2-3; v_call: TRBV19; cdr3_aa: ASSLLPSGGPDTQY
j_call: TRBJ2-5; v_call: TRBV9; cdr3_aa: ASSDYSGGLETQY
j_call: TRBJ1-4; v_call: TRBV7-9; cdr3_aa: ASSIRTGKNEKLF
j_call: TRBJ2-2; v_call: TRBV2; cdr3_aa: ASTPVASGTGELF
j_call: TRBJ2-5; v_call: TRBV5-1; cdr3_aa: ASSFLPKETQY
j_call: TRBJ2-7; v_call: TRBV19; cdr3_aa: ASRWGGTGVGEQY
j_call: TRBJ2-1; v_call: TRBV7-8; cdr3_aa: ASSFREGAYNEQF
j_call: TRBJ1-5; v_call: TRBV28; cdr3_aa: ASRDRAANQPQH
j_call: TRBJ2-1; v_call: TRBV7-2; cdr3_aa: ASSLVGLAVNEQF
j_call: TRBJ2-1; v_call: TRBV6-5; cdr3_aa: ASSYSGLAAYNEQF
j_call: TRBJ1-1; v_call: TRBV10-3; cdr3_aa: AISPIHQGSNTEAF
j_call: TRBJ1-2; v_call: TRBV6-5; cdr3_aa: ASSNRDRGWYGYT
j_call: TRBJ2-3; v_call: TRBV9; cdr3_aa: ASSRGRPDTQY
j_call: TRBJ2-3; v_call: TRBV19; cdr3_aa: ASSNSDRVADTQY
j_call: TRBJ2-1; v_call: TRBV15; cdr3_aa: ATSYLGSWDREVGEQF